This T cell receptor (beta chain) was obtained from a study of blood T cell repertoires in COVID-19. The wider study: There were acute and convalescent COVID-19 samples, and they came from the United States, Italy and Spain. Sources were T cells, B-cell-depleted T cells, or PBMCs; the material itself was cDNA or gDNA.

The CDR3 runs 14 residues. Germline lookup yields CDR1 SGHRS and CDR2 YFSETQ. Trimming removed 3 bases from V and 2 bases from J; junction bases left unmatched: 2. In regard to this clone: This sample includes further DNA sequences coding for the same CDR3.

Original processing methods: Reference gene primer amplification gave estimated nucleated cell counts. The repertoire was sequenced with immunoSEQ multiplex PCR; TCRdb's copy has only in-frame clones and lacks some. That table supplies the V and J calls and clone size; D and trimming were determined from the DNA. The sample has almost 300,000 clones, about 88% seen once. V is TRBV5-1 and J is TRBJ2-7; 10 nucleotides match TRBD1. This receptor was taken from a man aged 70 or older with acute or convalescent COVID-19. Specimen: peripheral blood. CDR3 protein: CASSSGQGAYEQYF. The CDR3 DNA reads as TGCGCCAGCAGCTCCGGACAGGGGGCCTACGAGCAGTACTTC.